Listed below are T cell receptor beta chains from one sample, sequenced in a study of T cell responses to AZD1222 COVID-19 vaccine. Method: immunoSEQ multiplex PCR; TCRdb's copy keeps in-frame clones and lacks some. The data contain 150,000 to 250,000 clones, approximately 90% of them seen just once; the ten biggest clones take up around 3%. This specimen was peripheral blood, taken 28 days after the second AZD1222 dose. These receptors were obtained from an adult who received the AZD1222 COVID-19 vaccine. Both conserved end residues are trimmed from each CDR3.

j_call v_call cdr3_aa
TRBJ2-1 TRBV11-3 ASSLVGTSGSNEQF
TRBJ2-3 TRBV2 ASSTLAVSDTQY
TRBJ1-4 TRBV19 ASRDRSNEKLF
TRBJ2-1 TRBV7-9 ASSLGQGSYNEQF
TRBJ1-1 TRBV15 ATSRELRGEAF
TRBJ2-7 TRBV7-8 ASSLAQLPYEQY
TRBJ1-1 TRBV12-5 ASGSGQGGTEAF
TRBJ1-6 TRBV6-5 ASSRQAPDSPLH
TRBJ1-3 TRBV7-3 ASSSLESGNTIY
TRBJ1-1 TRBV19 ASTVETANTEAF
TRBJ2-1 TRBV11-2 ASRYARSSLF
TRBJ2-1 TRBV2 ASSVVEQF
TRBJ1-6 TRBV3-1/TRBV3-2 ASSRKGAGESPLH
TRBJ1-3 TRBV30 AWIPRSSGNTIY
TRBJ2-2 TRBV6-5 ASRDYRENTGELF
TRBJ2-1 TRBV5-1 ASSLVTGGNNEQF
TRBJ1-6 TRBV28 ASRGGGNSPLH
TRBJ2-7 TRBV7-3 ASSLSFSRDGNEQY
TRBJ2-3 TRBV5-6 ASKRDVTDTQY
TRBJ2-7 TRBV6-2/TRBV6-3 ASSYPDEQY
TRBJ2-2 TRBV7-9 ASSAYRGVDTGELF
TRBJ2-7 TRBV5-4 ASKRQGSYEQY
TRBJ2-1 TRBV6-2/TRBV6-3 ASSYSIVTKWGPDYNEQF
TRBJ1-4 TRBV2 ASSRQATNEKLF
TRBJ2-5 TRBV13 ASSLGAEETQY
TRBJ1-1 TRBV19 ASSMAGQGNTEAF
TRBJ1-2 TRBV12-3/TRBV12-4 ASSEGHTYGYT
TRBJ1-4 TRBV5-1 ASSLGVGSSNEKLF
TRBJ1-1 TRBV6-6 ASSRGTGGVGRNTEAF
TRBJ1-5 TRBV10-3 AISERGFAQPQH
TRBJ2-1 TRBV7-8 ASSLAPARNEQF
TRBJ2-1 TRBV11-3 ASSLDGEQF
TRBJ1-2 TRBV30 AWSATGTDNYGYT
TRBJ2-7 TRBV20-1 SARTGYEQY
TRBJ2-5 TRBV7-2 ASSRRETQY
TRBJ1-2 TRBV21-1 ASSRLMEQRRLWGYT
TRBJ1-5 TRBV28 AVRGNQPQH
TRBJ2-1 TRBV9 ASSVAQWGSQL
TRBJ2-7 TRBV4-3 ASSHSGTGAYEQY
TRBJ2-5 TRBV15 ATSRDFRETQY
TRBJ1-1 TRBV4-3 ASSQDLGRVGSEAF
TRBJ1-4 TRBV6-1 ASSGLAQGLGMGEKLF
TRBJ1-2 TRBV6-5 ASREDRGLVYT
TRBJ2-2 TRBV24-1 ATSDISANTGELF
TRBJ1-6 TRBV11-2 ATSRVSYNSPLH
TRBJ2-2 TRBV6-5 ASTALNTGELF
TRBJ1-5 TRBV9 ASSVTGSNQPQH
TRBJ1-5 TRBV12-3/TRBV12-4 ASSPNHQPQH
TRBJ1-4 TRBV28 ATRVPGRREKLF
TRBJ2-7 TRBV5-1 ASSSHTGTGNEQY
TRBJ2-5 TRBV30 AWAGGFQPQETQY